This T cell receptor (beta chain) stems from a study of blood T cell repertoires in COVID-19. Study processing details: Reference gene primer amplification gave estimated nucleated cell counts. Sequencing used immunoSEQ multiplex PCR; TCRdb keeps in-frame clones, though not all of them. For V, J and clone size, that table is used; D and trimming come from the DNA. This sample has about 140,000 clones; around 80% occur once, and the top ten carry more than 3.5%. The germline V gene has CDR1 SGDLS and CDR2 YYNGEE. The CDR3 covers 15 residues. Trimming took 4 bases from V and 6 from J, leaving 16 bases between them.

The chain joins TRBV9 to TRBJ2-2; D possibly corresponds to TRBD2 (6 bases). The sequence was obtained from an elderly woman with active or convalescent COVID-19. What was sequenced was peripheral blood. CDR3 protein: CASSRLERLAGELFF. The DNA of the CDR3 is TGTGCCAGCAGCAGACTAGAAAGGTTGGCCGGGGAGCTGTTTTTT.